This entry lists 19 T cell receptor beta chains sequenced from one sample in a study of CD8+CD57+ T cells in acquired aplastic anemia. Genomic DNA served as template for TCR beta VDJ and CDR3 profiling. TCRdb reprocessed the reads with MiXCR, giving one entry per CDR3 protein. The repertoire includes roughly 160,000 distinct CDR3 sequences, about three fifths of them detected once, and about 48% sits in the top ten. Material: sorted CD4+, CD8+, or CD8+CD57+ T cells (not recorded which) from PBMCs. The receptor set was obtained from a human donor in good health.

This chain links TRBV9 with TRBJ2-3, with 7 bases identical to TRBD2. V lost 2 bases and J lost 6; bases outside the gene matches: 9. There are 15 residues in the CDR3. Germline V lookup: CDR1 SGDLS, CDR2 YYNGEE. DNA of the CDR3: TGTGCCAGCAGCGTTTGGGAGGGATGGGGGGATACGCAGTATTTT. Protein: CASSVWEGWGDTQYF.

A remark on this clonotype: One junction end disagrees with the germline gene, perhaps due to a read error. The V and J genes are TRBV5-1 and TRBJ2-3; tentatively, D is TRBD1 (5 bases). Germline CDR1 and CDR2: SGHRS and YFSETQ. The CDR3 consists of 16 residues. CDR3: CASSPPLGVSTDTQYF. The DNA of the CDR3 is TGTGCCAGCTCACCACCGTTAGGGGTAAGCACAGATACGCAGTATTTT. Using reference TRBV5-1 and TRBJ2-3 for the parts outside the CDR3, the full variable domain is KAGVTQTPRYLIKTRGQQVTLSCSPISGHRSVSWYQQTPGQGLQFLFEYFSETQRNKGNFPGRFSGRQFSNSRSEMNVSTLELGDSALYLCASSPPLGVSTDTQYFGPGTRLTVL.

The V call is TRBV7-8, the J call TRBJ2-2; weak D call: TRBD2 (5 bases). CDR1 SGHVS and CDR2 FQNEAQ come from the germline V gene. This CDR3 contains 15 residues. Trimming took off 1 base at V and 2 bases at J, with 8 bases between the two ends. The CDR3 DNA reads TGTGCCAGCAGCTTAGGCAGGACTAACACCGGGGAGCTGTTTTTT. Its translation is CASSLGRTNTGELFF.

CDR3 bases: TGTGCCAGCTCTTCGGGGGGGCCCACAGATACGCAGTATTTT. Its protein product is CASSSGGPTDTQYF. This chain connects TRBV6-1 to TRBJ2-3; 8 bases align to TRBD2. Trimming removed 8 bases from V and 2 bases from J; junction bases left unmatched: 6. The germline V gene encodes CDR1 MNHNS and CDR2 SASEGT. This CDR3 spans 14 amino acids.

This clonotype was recorded only once. The chain employs TRBV7-9 and TRBJ2-5, with TRBD1 identical over 7 bases. The DNA end is more similar to TRBJ2-7, so the J call may be wrong. The germline V gene has CDR1 SEHNR and CDR2 FQNEAQ (reference sequence). There are 17 residues in the CDR3. CDR3 amino acids: CASSYRLLPGQSYEQYF. In DNA, the CDR3 is TGTGCCAGCAGCTACCGCCTACTCCCGGGACAGTCCTACGAGCAGTACTTC.

This clonotype was detected a few times. J is TRBJ2-2 and V is TRBV14; TRBD2 agrees at 10 bases. Trimming took 1 base from V and 0 from J; bases not matched to a gene: 14. The CDR3 length is 21 residues. CDR1 is SGHDN and CDR2 is FVKESK in the germline V gene. The CDR3 DNA reads as TGTGCCAGCAGCCAAGGGATTCTAGCGGGAGATTGGGGCTCGAACACCGGGGAGCTGTTTTTT. Its translation: CASSQGILAGDWGSNTGELFF. The variable domain in full, completed from reference TRBV14 and TRBJ2-2, reads EAGVTQFPSHSVIEKGQTVTLRCDPISGHDNLYWYRRVMGKEIKFLLHFVKESKQDESGMPNNRFLAERTGGTYSTLKVQPAELEDSGVYFCASSQGILAGDWGSNTGELFFGEGSRLTVL.

The chain combines TRBV20-1 with TRBJ2-1, with 12 nucleotides matching TRBD2. This CDR3 comprises 14 residues. In germline, CDR1 is DFQATT, CDR2 SNEGSKA (reference sequence). The trim removed 5 bases at V and 9 bases at J, leaving 8 bases unmatched. This CDR3 is CSAASGTSGLEQFF. The CDR3 DNA follows: TGCAGTGCTGCCTCCGGGACTAGCGGGCTTGAGCAGTTCTTC.

A few counts support this clonotype. The chain joins TRBV20-1 to TRBJ2-1; D assignment may be TRBD1 or TRBD2 (5 bases each). Trimming stripped 3 bases from V and 3 bases from J, with 9 bases between. CDR1 and CDR2 (germline): DFQATT, SNEGSKA (reference sequence). The CDR3 consists of 13 residues. The CDR3, as DNA: TGCAGTGCTAGGTGGGGGATCTACAATGAGCAGTTCTTC. Translating it yields CSARWGIYNEQFF.

The chain combines TRBV20-1 with TRBJ2-7, with 12 bases identical to TRBD2. The J call is doubtful: the DNA matches TRBJ2-5 better. Germline V gene data show CDR1 as DFQATT and CDR2 as SNEGSKA (reference sequence). The CDR3 consists of 16 residues. In DNA, the CDR3 is TGCAGTGCTAGAGTCCCTAGCGGGAGGGCCAGAGAGACCCAGTACTTC. It specifies CSARVPSGRARETQYF.

The chain has TRBV19 and TRBJ2-6; TRBD1 or TRBD2 may be the D gene (6 bases each). V was cut by 5 bases and J by 1 base, with 12 bases left in between. In germline, CDR1 is LNHDA, CDR2 SQIVND (reference sequence). This CDR3 contains 16 residues. This CDR3 is CASSVRGGSGANVLTF. The CDR3 DNA reads as TGTGCCAGTAGTGTCAGGGGAGGTTCTGGGGCCAACGTCCTGACTTTC.

This clonotype has just a few counts. The chain combines TRBV24-1 with TRBJ2-7; possible D gene TRBD1, 6 bases. The germline V gene has CDR1 KGHDR and CDR2 SFDVKD. Trimming took 3 bases from V and 5 from J, leaving 13 bases between them. The CDR3 runs 14 residues. The CDR3 bases are TGTGCCACCAGTGATGTCAGGGGTGGACACGAGCAGTACTTC. Translation gives CATSDVRGGHEQYF.

This sequence joins TRBV7-3 and TRBJ2-1; the D is unclear. V was cut by 2 bases and J by 3 bases, with 14 bases left in between. The germline CDR1 and CDR2 sequences are SGHTA and FQGTGA. The CDR3 runs 16 residues. Written as DNA, the CDR3 is TGTGCCAGCAGCTTATTGCTTGTAACGGACTACAATGAGCAGTTCTTC. It translates to CASSLLLVTDYNEQFF.

This clonotype is a singleton in its sample. The rearrangement uses TRBV12-3 or TRBV12-4 and TRBJ2-2; D unresolved. The CDR3 is 15 residues long. V lost 4 bases, J lost 1 base, and 10 bases lay in between. CDR3: CASSSDWGNTGELFF. The CDR3, as DNA: TGTGCCAGCAGTTCCGACTGGGGGAACACCGGGGAGCTGTTTTTT.

The genes are TRBV7-9 and TRBJ2-1, with 7 bases matching TRBD2. CDR1 is SEHNR and CDR2 is FQNEAQ in the germline V gene (reference sequence). V gave up 5 bases and J gave up 4 bases; unmatched junction bases: 11. CDR3 length equals 16 residues. The DNA for the CDR3 is TGTGCCAGCAGCAACAGACTAGCCCAGTTATACAATGAGCAGTTCTTC. It is translated as CASSNRLAQLYNEQFF.

V gene TRBV15 combines with J gene TRBJ2-7; D is undetermined. The ends were cut back, 0 bases at V and 3 bases at J, with 9 bases in the middle. This CDR3 region has 14 residues. Germline loops: CDR1 LNHNV, CDR2 YYDKDF (reference sequence). CDR3 DNA: TGTGCCACCAGCAGAGAAGCGACAAGCTACGAGCAGTACTTC. This codes for CATSREATSYEQYF. Full variable domain (missing parts from reference TRBV15 and TRBJ2-7): DAMVIQNPRYQVTQFGKPVTLSCSQTLNHNVMYWYQQKSSQAPKLLFHYYDKDFNNEADTPDNFQSRRPNTSFCFLDIRSPGLGDTAMYLCATSREATSYEQYFGPGTRLTVT.

The chain couples TRBV19 to TRBJ1-2, with 9 bases matching TRBD1. With 7 bases clipped from V and 7 bases from J, the junction kept 13 bases outside the gene matches. Germline V lookup: CDR1 LNHDA, CDR2 SQIVND (reference sequence). The CDR3 runs 15 residues. In DNA form, the CDR3 reads TGTGCCAGTACCCTACGGGGACAGGGTTTAAGTGGCTACACCTTC. The encoded protein is CASTLRGQGLSGYTF.

This chain uses TRBV9 with TRBJ2-1; TRBD2 matches at 8 bases. V gave up 3 bases and J gave up 7 bases; unmatched junction bases: 12. The CDR3 is made up of 16 amino acids. CDR1 SGDLS and CDR2 YYNGEE come from the germline V gene. CDR3 sequence: CASSEGMAGGKNEQFF. The CDR3 DNA reads as TGTGCCAGCAGCGAGGGGATGGCGGGAGGAAAGAATGAGCAGTTCTTC.

With regard to this clonotype: The junction differs from germline at one of its ends, possibly a read error. The V gene is TRBV7-9, the J gene TRBJ1-1; no firm D call. Germline loops: CDR1 SEHNR, CDR2 FQNEAQ (reference sequence). The CDR3 runs to 13 residues. CDR3 nucleotide sequence: TGTGCTAGCAGCTTTAAGGGCTGGACTGAAGCTTTCTTT. It codes for CASSFKGWTEAFF.

As to this clonotype: At one boundary the junction diverges from the germline segment, which might be a read error. The rearrangement uses TRBV5-4 and TRBJ2-5; D might be TRBD1 or TRBD2, each matching 5 bases. CDR1 is SGHNT and CDR2 is YYREEE in the germline V gene (reference sequence). The CDR3 extends over 12 amino acids. The DNA for the CDR3 is TGTGCCAGCAGCTCCAACCGGGACGGAGAATTCTTC. Protein product: CASSSNRDGEFF.